These T cell receptor beta chains were read from a single sample in a study of control samples from healthy donors and cancer patients. Data came from immunoSEQ multiplex PCR; TCRdb stores just in-frame clones and leaves some out. Of some 90,000 clones listed, 90% to 95% are singletons. The specimen was blood. The receptors were gathered from a young woman in good health. Each CDR3 is given with its conserved first and last residue. Fields, in order: CDR3 length, V gene, J gene, D gene, CDR3 protein. The D gene is left open where the match is weak.

CDR3 length: 15; V gene: TRBV5-4; J gene: TRBJ1-2; D gene: -; CDR3 protein: CASSSRLTAAYGYTF
CDR3 length: 13; V gene: TRBV29-1; J gene: TRBJ2-7; D gene: TRBD1; CDR3 protein: CSDPRGRIYEQYF
CDR3 length: 16; V gene: TRBV13; J gene: TRBJ2-3; D gene: -; CDR3 protein: CASSLVRETATDTQYF
CDR3 length: 13; V gene: TRBV7-9; J gene: TRBJ1-1; D gene: -; CDR3 protein: CASSLEVDTEAFF
CDR3 length: 13; V gene: TRBV7-9; J gene: TRBJ1-1; D gene: -; CDR3 protein: CASSLAPLTEAFF
CDR3 length: 19; V gene: TRBV6-1; J gene: TRBJ1-2; D gene: -; CDR3 protein: CASSEEWARGRGRFYGYTF
CDR3 length: 19; V gene: TRBV14; J gene: TRBJ1-2; D gene: -; CDR3 protein: CASSQGFVRDLTPDYGYTF
CDR3 length: 14; V gene: TRBV7-2; J gene: TRBJ2-2; D gene: -; CDR3 protein: CASSLGSNTGELFF
CDR3 length: 14; V gene: TRBV30; J gene: TRBJ2-3; D gene: -; CDR3 protein: CAWFTGLGTDTQYF
CDR3 length: 14; V gene: TRBV4-2; J gene: TRBJ1-6; D gene: TRBD1; CDR3 protein: CASSPGQGGSPLHF
CDR3 length: 16; V gene: TRBV28; J gene: TRBJ2-2; D gene: -; CDR3 protein: CASSLLGTANTGELFF
CDR3 length: 15; V gene: TRBV25-1; J gene: TRBJ1-6; D gene: -; CDR3 protein: CASSEWGNGNSPLHF
CDR3 length: 19; V gene: TRBV6-1; J gene: TRBJ2-7; D gene: TRBD2; CDR3 protein: CASSEGGLAGFPRIYEQYF
CDR3 length: 14; V gene: TRBV5-6; J gene: TRBJ2-7; D gene: TRBD1; CDR3 protein: CASSRGQGIYEQYF
CDR3 length: 18; V gene: TRBV6-2/TRBV6-3; J gene: TRBJ2-3; D gene: TRBD1; CDR3 protein: CASSYSIDRAWSTDTQYF
CDR3 length: 15; V gene: TRBV6-5; J gene: TRBJ2-2; D gene: TRBD2; CDR3 protein: CASRQIAGATGELFF
CDR3 length: 14; V gene: TRBV2; J gene: TRBJ2-3; D gene: TRBD1; CDR3 protein: CASRDRVYPDTQYF
CDR3 length: 14; V gene: TRBV29-1; J gene: TRBJ2-1; D gene: TRBD2; CDR3 protein: CSVSGGVSYNEQFF
CDR3 length: 15; V gene: TRBV27; J gene: TRBJ1-2; D gene: -; CDR3 protein: CASSFKPGSQYGYTF
CDR3 length: 15; V gene: TRBV7-8; J gene: TRBJ1-5; D gene: -; CDR3 protein: CASSLELVNNQPQHF
CDR3 length: 15; V gene: TRBV2; J gene: TRBJ2-7; D gene: TRBD2; CDR3 protein: CASSMLAGITYEQYF
CDR3 length: 15; V gene: TRBV27; J gene: TRBJ1-5; D gene: -; CDR3 protein: CASSPSGRYNQPQHF
CDR3 length: 14; V gene: TRBV7-2; J gene: TRBJ1-3; D gene: -; CDR3 protein: CASSAGGSGNTIYF
CDR3 length: 14; V gene: TRBV6-1; J gene: TRBJ1-3; D gene: -; CDR3 protein: CASSEAAGGNTIYF
CDR3 length: 16; V gene: TRBV5-1; J gene: TRBJ2-2; D gene: -; CDR3 protein: CASSLGVGGSDGELFF